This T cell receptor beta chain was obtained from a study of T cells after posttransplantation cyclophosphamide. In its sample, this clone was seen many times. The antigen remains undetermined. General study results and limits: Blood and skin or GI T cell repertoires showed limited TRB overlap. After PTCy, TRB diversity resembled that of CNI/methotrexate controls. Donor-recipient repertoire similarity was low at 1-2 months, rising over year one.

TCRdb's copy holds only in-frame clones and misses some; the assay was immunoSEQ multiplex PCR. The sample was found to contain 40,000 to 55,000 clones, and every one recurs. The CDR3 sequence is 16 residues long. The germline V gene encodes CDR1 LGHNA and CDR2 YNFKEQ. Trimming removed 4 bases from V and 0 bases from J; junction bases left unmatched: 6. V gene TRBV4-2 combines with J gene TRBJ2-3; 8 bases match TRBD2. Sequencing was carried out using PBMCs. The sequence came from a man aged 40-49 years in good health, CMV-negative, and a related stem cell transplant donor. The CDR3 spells CASSRLSGISTDTQYF. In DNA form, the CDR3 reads TGTGCCAGCAGCCGTCTTAGCGGGATTAGCACAGATACGCAGTATTTT.